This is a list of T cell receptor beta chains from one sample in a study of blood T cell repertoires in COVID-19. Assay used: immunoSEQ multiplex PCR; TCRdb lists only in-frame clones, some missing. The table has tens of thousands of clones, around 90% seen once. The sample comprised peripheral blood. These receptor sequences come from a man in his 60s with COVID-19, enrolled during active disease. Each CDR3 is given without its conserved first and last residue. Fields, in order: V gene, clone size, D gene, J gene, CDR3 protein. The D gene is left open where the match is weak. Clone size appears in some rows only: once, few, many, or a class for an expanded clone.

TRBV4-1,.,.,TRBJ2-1,ASSRKELRDSGREQF
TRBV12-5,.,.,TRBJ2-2,ASGLGSQGRGSGELF
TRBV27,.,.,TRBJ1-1,ASSDLYGTEAF
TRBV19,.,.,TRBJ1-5,ASSIWPLSGRANQPQH
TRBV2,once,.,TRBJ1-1,ASSEERGTEAF
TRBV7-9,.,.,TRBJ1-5,ASSLDWSQGNQPQH
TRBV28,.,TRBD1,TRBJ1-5,ASSFRTGGPNQPQH
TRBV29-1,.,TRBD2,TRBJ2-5,SVDKAGVKETQY
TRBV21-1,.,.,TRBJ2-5,ASSKARETSGYQETQY
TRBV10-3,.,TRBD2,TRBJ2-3,AISPSSGRTDTQY
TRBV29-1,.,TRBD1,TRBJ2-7,SVEVGLTGGGEQY
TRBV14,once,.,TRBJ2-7,ASSSAPSSYEQY
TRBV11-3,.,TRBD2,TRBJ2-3,ASTHGGSSTDTQY
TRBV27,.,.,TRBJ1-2,ASGRGMIANYGYT
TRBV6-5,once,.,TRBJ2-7,ATSSRGGSYEQY
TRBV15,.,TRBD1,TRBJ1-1,ATSRERQGVGAF
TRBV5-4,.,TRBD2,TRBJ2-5,ASSLVLAGGPGETQY
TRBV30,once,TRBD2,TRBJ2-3,AWSVRNSGSSDTQY
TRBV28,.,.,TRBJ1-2,ASSTTGPYGYT
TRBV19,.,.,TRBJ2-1,ASSIQGTYNEQF
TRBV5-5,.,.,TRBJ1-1,ASSPFEGESSGTEAF
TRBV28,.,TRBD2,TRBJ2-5,ASSFGGTQETQY
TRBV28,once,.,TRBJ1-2,ASSNRAYGYT
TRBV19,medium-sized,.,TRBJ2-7,ASSIAEGYEQY
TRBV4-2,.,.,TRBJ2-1,ASSQDWGGDDNEQF
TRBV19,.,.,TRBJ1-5,ASSTIQGNSNQPQH
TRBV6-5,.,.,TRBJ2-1,ASSYAGNNEQF